These 32 T cell receptor beta chains were sequenced from one sample in a study of identical twins. TCRdb recomputed calls from the 5' RACE reads with MiXCR, one row per CDR3 protein. The sample records fewer than 650,000 distinct CDR3 sequences, approximately 9.6% being singletons. These data also formed part of another study, on yellow fever vaccine responses in identical twins.

Sequencing used PBMCs. Receptors were obtained from a woman aged 18 to 35 in good health.

This clonotype came up a few times. The chain is built from TRBV12-3 or TRBV12-4 and TRBJ2-6; D may be TRBD1 or TRBD2 (5 bases each). The CDR3 is made up of 16 amino acids. The V and J ends lost 3 bases and 4 bases respectively, with 13 bases between them. The CDR3 nucleotides read TGTGCCAGCAGTTTTGAGGGGATCCCCGGGGCCAACGTCCTGACTTTC. Encoded protein: CASSFEGIPGANVLTF.

In its sample, this clonotype was seen many times. V is TRBV10-3 and J is TRBJ2-7; D might be TRBD2 (5 bases). Germline V gene data show CDR1 as ENHRY and CDR2 as SYGVKD. The length of the CDR3 is 12 residues. V lost 3 bases and J 3 bases, leaving 6 bases between the germline ends. The CDR3 reads CAISDRDYEQYF. Here the CDR3 DNA reads TGTGCCATCAGTGACCGGGACTACGAGCAGTACTTC.

The V gene is TRBV18, the J gene TRBJ1-2; D ambiguous. CDR1 and CDR2 (germline): KGHSH, LQKENI. CDR3 length: 14 residues. V was pared by 3 bases and J by 1 base, with 9 bases between. CDR3 in amino acids: CASSPAGINYGYTF. The CDR3 coding sequence is TGTGCCAGCTCACCTGCCGGAATTAACTATGGCTACACCTTC.

This chain links TRBV29-1 with TRBJ2-1; 9 positions agree with TRBD1. Germline V CDR1 and CDR2: SQVTM, ANQGSEA. The CDR3 is made up of 14 amino acids. Trimming at V came to 7 bases and at J to 7 bases, leaving 11 bases not matched to a gene. The chain's CDR3 is CSADGRDRVNEQFF. In nucleotides, the CDR3 is TGCAGCGCCGACGGGCGGGACAGGGTTAATGAGCAGTTCTTC.

This clonotype occurred a few times. The rearrangement links TRBV5-1 to TRBJ2-7, with a weak D call TRBD1 (7 bases). From germline, CDR1 is SGHRS and CDR2 YFSETQ. The CDR3 spans 14 residues. The V end lost 4 bases, the J end lost 6 bases, and 17 bases lay between the germline ends. CDR3 sequence reads: CASSAQGGATEQYF. The CDR3 region has the DNA TGCGCCAGCAGCGCCCAGGGGGGTGCAACCGAGCAGTACTTC.

V is TRBV7-2 and J is TRBJ2-2; 8 nucleotides line up with TRBD2. The V segment lost 3 bases and the J segment 7 bases; nucleotides outside the gene matches: 7. The germline gives CDR1 SGHTA, CDR2 FQGNSA. CDR3 size: 15 residues. CDR3 sequence: CASSLGAGAGGELFF. CDR3 coding DNA: TGTGCCAGCAGCTTGGGAGCGGGGGCGGGCGGGGAGCTGTTTTTT.

The chain joins TRBV20-1 to TRBJ2-1; D gene uncertain. CDR3 length equals 12 residues. Germline V gene data show CDR1 as DFQATT and CDR2 as SNEGSKA (reference sequence). V was clipped by 2 bases and J by 7 bases, with 9 bases between them. This CDR3 is CSARFQQNEQFF. The CDR3 DNA follows: TGCAGTGCTAGATTCCAGCAGAATGAGCAGTTCTTC.

The sample holds many counts of this clonotype. The rearrangement uses TRBV12-3 or TRBV12-4 and TRBJ1-5, with D unclear. The V and J ends lost 4 bases and 1 base respectively, with 8 bases between them. CDR3 length equals 14 residues. CDR3 residues: CASSYGPSNQPQHF. CDR3 sequence (DNA): TGTGCCAGCAGTTACGGGCCCAGCAATCAGCCCCAGCATTTT.

The V gene is TRBV28, the J gene TRBJ1-4, with no clear D. Trimming removed 2 bases at V and 0 bases at J, with 7 bases between. Germline V gene data show CDR1 as MDHEN and CDR2 as SYDVKM. The CDR3 extends over 15 amino acids. CDR3 protein: CASSLRATTNEKLFF. CDR3 in DNA: TGTGCCAGCAGTTTAAGGGCCACAACTAATGAAAAACTGTTTTTT.

The table lists this clonotype with many counts. The CDR3 DNA is TGTGCCAGCAGACCGTTGGGGGGGGGGAACACCGGGGAGCTGTTTTTT. This encodes CASRPLGGGNTGELFF. The V gene is TRBV11-2, the J gene TRBJ2-2, with 7 bases identical to TRBD2. The junction had 8 bases not matched to a gene; V was cut back by 6 bases and J by 1 base. The CDR3 has 16 amino acids. Germline V CDR1 and CDR2: SGHAT, FQNNGV.

The chain has TRBV15 and TRBJ2-1, with 13 bases fitting TRBD2. Germline-derived CDR1 and CDR2 are LNHNV and YYDKDF (reference sequence). This CDR3 is 16 amino acids long. J lost 7 bases, V lost 8 bases, and 11 bases had no gene match. The CDR3 DNA reads as TGTGCCACCGCTGGGGGGACTAGCGGGGCCTGGAATGAGCAGTTCTTC. The encoded protein is CATAGGTSGAWNEQFF.

This clonotype was counted at least ten times. The chain couples TRBV20-1 to TRBJ1-5; 11 bases match TRBD1. CDR1 is DFQATT and CDR2 is SNEGSKA in the germline V gene (reference sequence). The junction had 6 bases not matched to a gene; V was cut back by 1 base and J by 1 base. The CDR3 length is 17 residues. CDR3 residues: CSARGDRGFRSNQPQHF. For the CDR3, the DNA is TGCAGTGCTAGAGGGGACAGGGGGTTTAGGAGCAATCAGCCCCAGCATTTT.

This clonotype was recorded at least ten times. The chain uses TRBV2 and TRBJ1-5; D might be TRBD1 (6 bases). The CDR3 length is 15 residues. Deletions cut 0 bases from V and 2 bases from J, with 8 bases between. CDR1 and CDR2 (germline): SNHLY, FYNNEI. The CDR3: CASSEANRGNQPQHF. DNA of the CDR3: TGTGCCAGCAGTGAAGCCAACAGGGGCAATCAGCCCCAGCATTTT.

This clonotype came up a few times. This chain uses TRBV28 with TRBJ2-7, with TRBD2 as a possible D gene (5 bases). This CDR3 comprises 14 residues. The V end lost 3 bases, the J end lost 2 bases, and 11 bases lay between the germline ends. Per the germline V gene, CDR1 is MDHEN and CDR2 is SYDVKM. The CDR3 DNA reads as TGTGCCAGCAGTTTTTCTCCGGGAACCTACGAGCAGTACTTC. Protein product: CASSFSPGTYEQYF.

Many counts were recorded for this clonotype. This rearrangement joins TRBV6-2 or TRBV6-3 to TRBJ2-7; no firm D call. Germline V gene data show CDR1 as MNHEY and CDR2 as SVGEGT. The V gene lost 2 bases and the J gene lost 5 bases, with 10 bases spanning the gap. The CDR3 runs 13 residues. DNA of the CDR3: TGTGCCAGCAGTTACAGGATATTCGACGAGCAGTACTTC. This encodes CASSYRIFDEQYF.

The chain carries TRBV10-3 and TRBJ2-5; D tentatively reads TRBD1 or TRBD2 (5 bases each). V was pared by 2 bases and J by 4 bases, with 11 bases between. CDR3 length: 14 residues. Germline-derived CDR1 and CDR2 are ENHRY and SYGVKD. The CDR3 nucleotides read TGTGCCATCAGTGAGGCCCAGGGAGCAGAGACCCAGTACTTC. As protein: CAISEAQGAETQYF.

Ten or more counts support this clonotype. The gene calls are TRBV11-2 and TRBJ2-7, with D perhaps TRBD1 (6 bases). V gave up 1 base and J gave up 6 bases, with 10 bases separating them. Per germline, CDR1 SGHAT and CDR2 FQNNGV. CDR3 length equals 13 residues. The CDR3 here is CASSLATRGEQYF. CDR3 in DNA: TGTGCCAGCAGCTTAGCTACCAGGGGCGAGCAGTACTTC.

This chain uses TRBV12-3 or TRBV12-4 with TRBJ1-1, with D hard to call. V was clipped by 6 bases and J by 10 bases, with 18 bases between them. The CDR3 is 13 residues long. CDR3 loop: CASSPSPTEGAFF. The CDR3 coding sequence is TGTGCCAGCAGCCCCTCCCCAACAGAAGGAGCTTTCTTT.

This clonotype has more than one count but fewer than ten. This sequence joins TRBV6-1 and TRBJ2-7; 8 nucleotides match TRBD2. V trimming: 7 bases; J trimming: 0 bases; junction bases outside the gene matches: 5. CDR1 and CDR2 (germline): MNHNS, SASEGT. This CDR3 comprises 14 residues. CDR3 sequence reads: CASTGAGASYEQYF. CDR3 sequence (DNA): TGTGCCAGCACAGGAGCGGGAGCCTCCTACGAGCAGTACTTC.

This clonotype was recorded at least ten times. This sequence joins TRBV5-1 and TRBJ1-1; possible D gene TRBD1, 5 bases. CDR1 SGHRS and CDR2 YFSETQ come from the germline V gene. This CDR3 is built from 14 residues. Trimming stripped 4 bases from V and 2 bases from J, with 12 bases between. CDR3 amino acids: CASSTQGPNTEAFF. The CDR3 DNA sequence: TGCGCCAGCAGCACCCAGGGCCCAAACACTGAAGCTTTCTTT.

This sequence joins TRBV12-3 or TRBV12-4 and TRBJ1-2; 10 bases agree with TRBD1. The V and J ends lost 6 bases and 4 bases, in that order; junction bases with no gene match: 8. The CDR3 spans 15 residues. The CDR3 DNA is TGTGCCAGCAGAGCCGGGACAGGGGCCGTCTATGGCTACACCTTC. Its protein product is CASRAGTGAVYGYTF.

This clonotype came up a few times. The chain recombines TRBV11-2 with TRBJ2-6, with 11 bases lining up with TRBD1. CDR3 size: 18 residues. In germline, CDR1 is SGHAT, CDR2 FQNNGV. Trimming cost V 1 base and J 0 bases; bases outside gene matches: 2. CDR3 region: CASSLVGTGGSGANVLTF. CDR3 DNA: TGTGCCAGCAGCTTAGTTGGGACAGGGGGCTCTGGGGCCAACGTCCTGACTTTC.

The table lists this clonotype with a few counts. The CDR3 loop reads CASSTQQDANTGELFF. CDR3 DNA: TGTGCCAGCAGTACCCAACAGGACGCGAACACCGGGGAGCTGTTTTTT. This chain links TRBV12-3 or TRBV12-4 with TRBJ2-2; weak D call: TRBD1 (5 bases). The V gene lost 5 bases and the J gene lost 0 bases, with 13 bases spanning the gap. CDR3 length: 16 residues.

This clonotype was observed at least ten times. The CDR3 nucleotides read TGTGCCATCAGCGACAGCTCTGGGGCCAACGTCCTGACTTTC. It codes for CAISDSSGANVLTF. This chain joins TRBV10-3 and TRBJ2-6, with D perhaps matching TRBD1 (5 bases). Trimming cost V 6 bases and J 0 bases, with 6 bases left between them. The V gene's germline CDR1 is ENHRY and CDR2 SYGVKD. The CDR3 runs to 14 residues.

This clonotype was detected a few times. The gene calls are TRBV6-5 and TRBJ1-1; D is undetermined. Deletions cut 6 bases from V and 8 bases from J, with 10 bases between. Germline V gives CDR1 MNHEY, CDR2 SVGAGI. The CDR3 has 11 amino acids. The CDR3 DNA sequence: TGTGCCAGCAGAGATGTTGTGGAAGCTTTCTTT. This translates into CASRDVVEAFF.

This clonotype was picked up many times. The rearrangement uses TRBV6-5 and TRBJ1-6; 9 bases map to TRBD1. Germline V gene sequence: CDR1 MNHEY, CDR2 SVGAGI. This CDR3 spans 15 amino acids. The trim removed 6 bases at V and 5 bases at J, leaving 5 bases unmatched. In nucleotides, the CDR3 is TGTGCCAGCAGATACGGGGACAGGGATAATTCACCCCTCCACTTT. Amino acid sequence: CASRYGDRDNSPLHF.

This clonotype was observed at least ten times. In DNA, the CDR3 is TGCGCCAGCAGCTTGTGGGCAGGGGAGGAGACCCAGTACTTC. Protein sequence: CASSLWAGEETQYF. V and J are TRBV5-1 and TRBJ2-5; perhaps TRBD1 as D (6 bases). This CDR3 region has 14 residues. The ends were cut back, 1 base at V and 5 bases at J, with 12 bases in the middle. Germline V gene sequence: CDR1 SGHRS, CDR2 YFSETQ.

This clonotype was seen more than once but under ten times. The chain couples TRBV7-2 to TRBJ2-3, with a possible D match to TRBD2 (6 bases). CDR1 is SGHTA and CDR2 is FQGNSA in the germline V gene. Trimming cost V 5 bases and J 7 bases, with 25 bases left between them. The CDR3 sequence is 17 residues long. CDR3 bases: TGTGCCAGCAGCCCCGAAATTGGGGGACTTATCGCCTATACGCAGTATTTT. Its translation is CASSPEIGGLIAYTQYF.

This clonotype showed up many times. The chain is built from TRBV5-6 and TRBJ1-5, with 7 nucleotides matching TRBD1. This CDR3 is built from 16 residues. V was pared by 0 bases and J by 3 bases, with 6 bases of the junction left unmatched. The germline CDR1 and CDR2 sequences are SGHDT and YYEEEE. CDR3 loop: CASSLDRGQPNQPQHF. In nucleotides, the CDR3 is TGTGCCAGCAGCTTGGACAGGGGCCAACCCAATCAGCCCCAGCATTTT.

V gene TRBV20-1 combines with J gene TRBJ2-7; no clear D gene. The CDR3 is 12 residues long. Germline V gives CDR1 DFQATT, CDR2 SNEGSKA (reference sequence). Trimming took off 6 bases at V and 3 bases at J, with 12 bases between the two ends. CDR3 protein: CSALRLGYEQYF. Here the CDR3 DNA reads TGCAGTGCCCTCCGACTGGGCTACGAGCAGTACTTC.

The chain links TRBV7-9 to TRBJ2-2; 9 positions match TRBD2. Germline CDR1 is SEHNR and CDR2 is FQNEAQ (reference sequence). Unmatched junction bases numbered 8, after V lost 2 bases and J lost 4 bases. The CDR3 sequence is 17 residues long. CDR3 sequence (DNA): TGTGCCAGCAGCTTATTTGTAGGAGCGGGAGGCACCGGGGAGCTGTTTTTT. Encoded protein: CASSLFVGAGGTGELFF. Full variable domain (rest looked up from reference TRBV7-9 and TRBJ2-2): DTGVSQNPRHKITKRGQNVTFRCDPISEHNRLYWYRQTLGQGPEFLTYFQNEAQLEKSRLLSDRFSAERPKGSFSTLEIQRTEQGDSAMYLCASSLFVGAGGTGELFFGEGSRLTVL.

The chain carries TRBV20-1 and TRBJ2-5; no definite D call. V was trimmed by 1 base and J by 3 bases, leaving 9 bases between them. Per germline, CDR1 DFQATT and CDR2 SNEGSKA (reference sequence). This CDR3 comprises 13 residues. The CDR3, as DNA: TGCAGTGCTAGAGGGGAATCCAAAGAGACCCAGTACTTC. Translation: CSARGESKETQYF.